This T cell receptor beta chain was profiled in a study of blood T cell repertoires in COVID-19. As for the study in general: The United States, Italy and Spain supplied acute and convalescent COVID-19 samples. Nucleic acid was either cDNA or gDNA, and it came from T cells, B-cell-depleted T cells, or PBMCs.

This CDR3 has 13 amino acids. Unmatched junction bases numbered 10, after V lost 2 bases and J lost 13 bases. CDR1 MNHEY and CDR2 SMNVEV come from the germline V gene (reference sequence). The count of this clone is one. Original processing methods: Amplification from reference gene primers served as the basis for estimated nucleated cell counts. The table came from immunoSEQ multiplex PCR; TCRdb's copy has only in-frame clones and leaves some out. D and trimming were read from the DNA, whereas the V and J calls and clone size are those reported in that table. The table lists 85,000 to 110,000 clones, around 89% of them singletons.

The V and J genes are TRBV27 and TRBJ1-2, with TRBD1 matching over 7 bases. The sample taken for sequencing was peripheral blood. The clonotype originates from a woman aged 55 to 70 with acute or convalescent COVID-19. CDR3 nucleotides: TGTGCCAGCAGTTTACAGGGGGAGACCCACTGCACCTTC. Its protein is CASSLQGETHCTF.